This T cell receptor (beta chain) was captured by sequencing in a study of metastatic and nonmetastatic thyroid tumors. Study at large: For malignant and benign thyroid patients, tumor or nodule tissue and blood were the sources whose repertoires were compared.

V shed 0 bases and J shed 7 bases, with 18 bases lying between them. The CDR3 covers 16 residues. Germline V gene data show CDR1 as MGHRA and CDR2 as YSYEKL. This clone has a handful of counts. The antigen remains undetermined. Authors' processing steps: The study's classifier, a distant-metastasis tool for papillary thyroid cancer, was built using CDR3 differences across clinicopathological groups. MiXCR was used by TCRdb to re-call the PCR reads. For this entry, the V and J calls and clone size follow TCRdb and not the study's own pipeline. The sample lists 50,000 or so clones, 22% seen once, with around 3.8% in the top ten. Findings of the study overall: TCR beta diversity was reportedly significantly higher in malignant thyroid tumors than benign nodules, in blood and tumor.

Thyroid surgery took place with no prior treatment in any patient. The sequence derives from a male donor with papillary thyroid cancer or a benign thyroid nodule (not recorded which). Some clones in this sample may be carry-over from other donors' samples. Material for sequencing was blood. V is TRBV4-1 and J is TRBJ1-2; D perhaps matches TRBD1 (6 bases). CDR3 sequence reads: CASSQDSRGGRCGYTF. CDR3 coding DNA: TGCGCCAGCAGCCAAGATTCAAGGGGGGGGCGGTGTGGCTACACCTTC.